The clone carrying this TCR beta chain showed up just once. Its target is unknown. Template switching added a universal primer binding site, and final cDNA carried unique molecular identifiers. TCRdb recomputed calls from the 5' RACE reads with MiXCR, one row per CDR3 protein. The repertoire holds fewer than 900,000 distinct CDR3 sequences, with 18% as singletons. The germline V gene encodes CDR1 KGHDR and CDR2 SFDVKD. The germline V and J ends were trimmed by 12 bases and 4 bases, with 15 bases remaining between them. This CDR3 is 14 amino acids long. The sample comes from a study of identical twins. Study-wide findings and caveats: Partly confounded zero-insertion analyses could result from invariant MAIT and iNKT cells.

The sample was also reused in another study, on T cells expressing NK-cell markers. As that study records: The TCR beta repertoires were obtained from sorted CD3+CD56+NKG2C+, CD3+CD56+NKG2C- and CD3+CD56-NKG2C+ T cells. Seven HCMV-seropositive donors and one seronegative donor made up the eight sequenced donors.

The sequenced material came from PBMCs. This TCR derives from a woman aged 18 to 35 in good health. V usage is TRBV24-1 and J usage is TRBJ2-6, with TRBD1 as a possible D gene (6 bases). The CDR3 region has the DNA TGTGCCGTACAGGGCACGGGCGGGGCCAACGTCCTGACTTTC. It codes for CAVQGTGGANVLTF.